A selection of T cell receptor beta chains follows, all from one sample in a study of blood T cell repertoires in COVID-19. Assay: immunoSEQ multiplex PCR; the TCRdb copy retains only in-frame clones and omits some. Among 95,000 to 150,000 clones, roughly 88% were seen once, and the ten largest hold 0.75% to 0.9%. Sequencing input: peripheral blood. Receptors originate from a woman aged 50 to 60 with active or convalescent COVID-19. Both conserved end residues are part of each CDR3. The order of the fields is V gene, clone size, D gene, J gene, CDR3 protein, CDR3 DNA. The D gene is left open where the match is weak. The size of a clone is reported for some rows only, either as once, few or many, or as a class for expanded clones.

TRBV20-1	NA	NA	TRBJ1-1	CSASTGTSNTEAFF	TGCAGTGCTAGTACCGGGACATCGAACACTGAAGCTTTCTTT
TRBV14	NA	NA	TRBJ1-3	CASSPSGNTIYF	TGTGCCAGCAGCCCTTCGGGAAACACCATATATTTT
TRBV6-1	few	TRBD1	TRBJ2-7	CASSEGDRRYF	TGTGCCAGCAGTGAAGGGGACAGAAGGTACTTC
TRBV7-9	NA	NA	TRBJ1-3	CASSLVFGAGGNTIYF	TGTGCCAGCAGCTTAGTTTTTGGGGCCGGTGGAAACACCATATATTTT
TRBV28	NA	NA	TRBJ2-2	CASIGVNTGELFF	TGTGCCAGCATAGGGGTGAACACCGGGGAGCTGTTTTTT
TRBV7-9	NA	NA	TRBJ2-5	CASSLERGVATQYF	TGTGCCAGCAGCTTAGAAAGAGGTGTCGCGACCCAGTACTTC
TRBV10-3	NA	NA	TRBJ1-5	CAIRDPGNSNQPQHF	TGTGCCATCAGGGACCCAGGGAATAGCAATCAGCCCCAGCATTTT
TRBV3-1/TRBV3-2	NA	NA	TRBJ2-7	CASSLDSYEQYF	TGTGCCAGCAGCTTAGATTCCTACGAGCAGTACTTC
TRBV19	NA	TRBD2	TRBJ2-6	CASSALRDGTIGANVLTF	TGTGCCAGTAGTGCCCTCCGGGACGGGACTATCGGGGCCAACGTCCTGACTTTC
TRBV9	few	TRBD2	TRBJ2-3	CASSLGTSGRAADTQYF	TGTGCCAGCAGCTTAGGGACTAGCGGGAGAGCTGCGGATACGCAGTATTTT
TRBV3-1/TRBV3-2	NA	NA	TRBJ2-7	CASSSGVFSEQYF	TGTGCCAGCAGTTCAGGGGTTTTCTCCGAGCAGTACTTC
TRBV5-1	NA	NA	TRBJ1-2	CASSLQGYGYTF	TGCGCCAGCAGCTTACAGGGCTATGGCTACACCTTC
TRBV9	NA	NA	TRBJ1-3	CASSPIREGNTIYF	TGTGCCAGCAGCCCCATCCGGGAGGGAAACACCATATATTTT
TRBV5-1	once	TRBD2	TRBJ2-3	CASSSGTSGRADTQYF	TGCGCCAGCAGCTCTGGGACTAGCGGGAGGGCAGATACGCAGTATTTT
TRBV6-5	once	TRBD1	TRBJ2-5	CASIPGTGYQTQYF	TGTGCCAGCATTCCCGGGACAGGGTATCAGACCCAGTACTTC
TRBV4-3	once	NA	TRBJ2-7	CASSQERGSYEQYF	TGCGCCAGCAGCCAAGAGCGCGGCTCCTACGAGCAGTACTTC
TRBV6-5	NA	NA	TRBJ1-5	CASTVVYSNQPQHF	TGTGCCAGCACGGTCGTGTATAGCAATCAGCCCCAGCATTTT